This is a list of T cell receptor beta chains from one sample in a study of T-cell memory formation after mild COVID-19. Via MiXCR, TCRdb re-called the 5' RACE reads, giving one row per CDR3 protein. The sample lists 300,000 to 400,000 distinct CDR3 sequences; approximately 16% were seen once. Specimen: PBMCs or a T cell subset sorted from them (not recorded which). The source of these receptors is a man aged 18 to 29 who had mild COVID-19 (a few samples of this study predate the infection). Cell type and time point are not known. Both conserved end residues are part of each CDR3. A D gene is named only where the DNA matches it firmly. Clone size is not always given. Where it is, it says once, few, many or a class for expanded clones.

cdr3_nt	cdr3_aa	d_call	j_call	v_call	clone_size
TGCGCCAGCAGTGGACAGACCAACACTGAAGCTTTCTTT	CASSGQTNTEAFF	NA	TRBJ1-1	TRBV5-1	many
TGCAGTGCTAGCAATTGGCAGAGCCACCCGCCCCAGCATTTT	CSASNWQSHPPQHF	NA	TRBJ1-5	TRBV20-1	NA
TGTGCCAGCAGTTATGGGGTTCTGGTCGACAATGAGCAGTTCTTC	CASSYGVLVDNEQFF	NA	TRBJ2-1	TRBV6-5	NA
TGTGCCAGCAGCGTGGGCATTAATGAAAAACTGTTTTTT	CASSVGINEKLFF	NA	TRBJ1-4	TRBV9	NA
TGTGCCAGCAGTGGAACAGGGTTTACTGAAGCTTTCTTT	CASSGTGFTEAFF	NA	TRBJ1-1	TRBV12-3/TRBV12-4	NA
TGTGCCAGCAGTTGGACAGGGTCTACGAACACTGAAGCTTTCTTT	CASSWTGSTNTEAFF	TRBD1	TRBJ1-1	TRBV12-3/TRBV12-4	NA
TGCGCCAGCAGCTTGGCCGCTAGCGGGAGCGGGGATACGCAGTATTTT	CASSLAASGSGDTQYF	TRBD2	TRBJ2-3	TRBV5-1	NA
TGCGCCAGCAGCCTTAGGACAGGGGGCTACGAGCAGTACTTC	CASSLRTGGYEQYF	TRBD1	TRBJ2-7	TRBV4-3	few
TGTGCCAGCAGCCGCGGGGCCTGGCGAGAGCAGTTCTTC	CASSRGAWREQFF	NA	TRBJ2-1	TRBV11-2	NA
TGCAGTGCTCTACCAGCGGGGGGGGTGACAGATACGCAGTATTTT	CSALPAGGVTDTQYF	TRBD2	TRBJ2-3	TRBV20-1	once
TGCGCCAGCAGCGGGGTAGGGGGGCGTGGGCAGCCCCAGCATTTT	CASSGVGGRGQPQHF	NA	TRBJ1-5	TRBV4-1	NA
TGCGCCAGCAGCTTTCTCGGGGTCGATGGGGAGACCCAGTACTTC	CASSFLGVDGETQYF	NA	TRBJ2-5	TRBV5-1	many
TGTGCCAGCAGCCAACGGGAATCCACAGACACTTGTTTT	CASSQRESTDTCF	NA	TRBJ1-3	TRBV3-1	NA
TGTGCCAGCAGTTACGGGGGGCCCGGGGGCGAAGCTTTCTTT	CASSYGGPGGEAFF	NA	TRBJ1-1	TRBV6-5	NA
TGTGCCAGCAGCTACAATTTGAATGAGCAGTTCTTC	CASSYNLNEQFF	NA	TRBJ2-1	TRBV9	few
TGTGCCAGCAGTTCCGAATCCCTACCGAACACTGAAGCTTTCTTT	CASSSESLPNTEAFF	NA	TRBJ1-1	TRBV27	NA
TGTGCCAGCAGCCAAGTTGACGGAACTGAAGCTTTCTTT	CASSQVDGTEAFF	NA	TRBJ1-1	TRBV3-1	few
TGCGCCAGCAGCTTGAGACAGGGTGCGGGGACTGAAGCTTTCTTT	CASSLRQGAGTEAFF	TRBD1	TRBJ1-1	TRBV5-1	NA
TGTGCCAGCAGCTTCGGCAGGGGTCAGCCCCAGCATTTT	CASSFGRGQPQHF	NA	TRBJ1-5	TRBV7-3	few
TGTGCCAGCAGCTTCGGAAGACTAGCGGGGGCAGATACGCAGTATTTT	CASSFGRLAGADTQYF	TRBD2	TRBJ2-3	TRBV11-1	NA
TGTGCCAGCGGGACCTCCCAAAACAATGAGCAGTTCTTC	CASGTSQNNEQFF	NA	TRBJ2-1	TRBV12-3/TRBV12-4	many
TGTGCCAGCAGTTACACGGACTCTGGAAACACCATATATTTT	CASSYTDSGNTIYF	NA	TRBJ1-3	TRBV6-5	few
TGCGCCAGCAGCCCGGGGGGCTCCTATAATTCACCCCTCCACTTT	CASSPGGSYNSPLHF	NA	TRBJ1-6	TRBV5-1	once
TGTGCCAGCAGTTTTAATCCGACAGCCTACAATGAGCAGTTCTTC	CASSFNPTAYNEQFF	NA	TRBJ2-1	TRBV11-3	NA
TGCGCCAGCAGCTTAAGGACAATGGTGAACACTGAAGCTTTCTTT	CASSLRTMVNTEAFF	NA	TRBJ1-1	TRBV5-1	NA
TGTGCCAGCAGCAGAATGGACGGACCCGGGTACGAGCAGTACTTC	CASSRMDGPGYEQYF	NA	TRBJ2-7	TRBV5-5	NA
TGTGCCACCAGCCGCCCCGGGATCAATCAGCCCCAGCATTTT	CATSRPGINQPQHF	NA	TRBJ1-5	TRBV15	NA
TGTGCCTGGAGGAGACAGGGCCCCTACAATGAGCAGTTCTTC	CAWRRQGPYNEQFF	TRBD1	TRBJ2-1	TRBV30	NA
TGTGCCAGCCGGCAGGCAGTTGAATATGCATCCTCTGATACGCAGTATTTT	CASRQAVEYASSDTQYF	NA	TRBJ2-3	TRBV6-5	NA
TGTGCCAGCAGACTCCAGGTTACTAGCACAGATACGCAGTATTTT	CASRLQVTSTDTQYF	NA	TRBJ2-3	TRBV12-3/TRBV12-4	few
TGTGCCAGCAGTTTTGACCTGGGGTTTTGGACTGAAGCTTTCTTT	CASSFDLGFWTEAFF	NA	TRBJ1-1	TRBV6-9	few
TGCGCCAGCAGCCACCGATACGGACAGGGCCAAGAGACCCAGTACTTC	CASSHRYGQGQETQYF	TRBD1	TRBJ2-5	TRBV4-3	few
TGTGCCAGCAGCCGGACGGGACAGGCATATGGCTACACCTTC	CASSRTGQAYGYTF	TRBD1	TRBJ1-2	TRBV7-9	NA
TGTGCCAGCAGCTTCAAACGACTAGCGGGGTGGGAAGAGACCCAGTACTTC	CASSFKRLAGWEETQYF	TRBD2	TRBJ2-5	TRBV7-9	NA
TGTGCCAGCAGCAGAGGAGGACAGGGGCTAACTGAAGCTTTCTTT	CASSRGGQGLTEAFF	TRBD1	TRBJ1-1	TRBV5-4	NA
TGTGCCAGCAGGACGACAGGGGTAGGAGCTTTCTTT	CASRTTGVGAFF	TRBD1	TRBJ1-1	TRBV6-5	few
TGTGCCAGCAGCCCAGCCGACAGCTACGAGCAGTACTTC	CASSPADSYEQYF	NA	TRBJ2-7	TRBV7-6	many
TGCGCCAGCAGACTCCGGGCCGTGAACACCGGGGAGCTGTTTTTT	CASRLRAVNTGELFF	NA	TRBJ2-2	TRBV5-1	NA
TGCGCCAGCAGCTTATCCGCGGGGGACCTCACCGGGGAGCTGTTTTTT	CASSLSAGDLTGELFF	TRBD2	TRBJ2-2	TRBV5-1	few
TGTGCCTGGAGTGAGGGCCTTTACGAGCAGTACTTC	CAWSEGLYEQYF	NA	TRBJ2-7	TRBV30	NA
TGCGCCAGCAGCCCGCCCGGACAGGCCTATGGCTACACCTTC	CASSPPGQAYGYTF	TRBD1	TRBJ1-2	TRBV5-1	few
TGTGCCAGCAGTTACAGGGATCAGCCCCAGCATTTT	CASSYRDQPQHF	NA	TRBJ1-5	TRBV6-5	many
TGTGCCAGCAGTGGGACTCCTGAGAGGGAGGCTTTCTTT	CASSGTPEREAFF	NA	TRBJ1-1	TRBV28	few
TGTGCCAGTAGCTTATTTTGGACCCAGTACTTC	CASSLFWTQYF	NA	TRBJ2-5	TRBV7-2	few
TGCGCCAGCAGCTTAATCCAGGCGTCTAACACCGGGGAGCTGTTTTTT	CASSLIQASNTGELFF	NA	TRBJ2-2	TRBV5-1	few
TGTGCCAGCAGTACGGACGTTACTGAAGCTTTCTTT	CASSTDVTEAFF	NA	TRBJ1-1	TRBV6-2/TRBV6-3	many
TGTGCCAGCAGCCCTATGACAGGCCAGGCGGAGACCCAGTACTTC	CASSPMTGQAETQYF	NA	TRBJ2-5	TRBV4-2	NA
TGTGCCAGCTCACCACCCGGGACAGATAATCAGCCCCAGCATTTT	CASSPPGTDNQPQHF	TRBD1	TRBJ1-5	TRBV18	NA
TGCAGCGTTGTTATAGCGGGGGGAACCTACAATGAGCAGTTCTTC	CSVVIAGGTYNEQFF	TRBD2	TRBJ2-1	TRBV29-1	few
TGTGCCAGCAGCCCTACTAGCGGGGGATGGAATGAGCAGTTCTTC	CASSPTSGGWNEQFF	TRBD2	TRBJ2-1	TRBV7-3	few